A single sample gave rise to the 6 T cell receptor beta chains below, sequenced in a study of identical twins. A single record per CDR3 protein comes from TCRdb applying MiXCR to the 5' RACE reads. The table has some 250,000 distinct CDR3 sequences, 6.5% seen once; the top ten hold about 15%. These data also formed part of another study, on T cells expressing NK-cell markers.

The sequencing input was CD8+ T cells sorted from blood. The receptors shown here come from a woman aged 18 to 35 in good health.

This clonotype was seen more than once but under ten times. The genes are TRBV27 and TRBJ2-7; D ambiguous. Deletions cut 1 base from V and 4 bases from J, with 8 bases between. The CDR3 sequence is 13 residues long. CDR1 is MNHEY and CDR2 is SMNVEV in the germline V gene (reference sequence). This chain's CDR3 is CASSLFPGYEQYF. The CDR3 DNA reads as TGTGCCAGCAGTTTATTTCCGGGTTACGAGCAGTACTTC.

The J gene is TRBJ1-5, the V gene TRBV27, with 8 bases that match TRBD1. Germline trimming cut 6 bases from V and 1 base from J; bases unmatched to any gene: 2. The length of the CDR3 is 14 residues. Looked up from germline, CDR1 is MNHEY and CDR2 is SMNVEV (reference sequence). CDR3 DNA sequence: TGTGCCAGCAGAGACAGGGGAAGCAATCAGCCCCAGCATTTT. Translation: CASRDRGSNQPQHF.

The chain carries TRBV7-3 and TRBJ2-1; D possibly uses TRBD1 or TRBD2 (7 bases each). Germline CDR1 reads SGHTA; CDR2 reads FQGTGA. V lost 5 bases, J lost 4 bases, and 15 bases lay in between. The CDR3 sequence is 15 residues long. The chain's CDR3 is CASSPGGGPYNEQFF. DNA for the CDR3: TGTGCCAGCAGCCCAGGGGGGGGTCCTTACAATGAGCAGTTCTTC. The complete variable domain, with remaining parts taken from reference TRBV7-3 and TRBJ2-1, reads GAGVSQTPSNKVTEKGKYVELRCDPISGHTALYWYRQSLGQGPEFLIYFQGTGAADDSGLPNDRFFAVRPEGSVSTLKIQRTERGDSAVYLCASSPGGGPYNEQFFGPGTRLTVL.

This clonotype was detected a few times. J is TRBJ2-7 and V is TRBV29-1, with TRBD1 matching over 7 bases. Trimming removed 7 bases from V and 5 bases from J; junction bases left unmatched: 20. The CDR3 runs 16 residues. In germline, CDR1 is SQVTM, CDR2 ANQGSEA. CDR3 sequence reads: CSGGSVGKTGWHEQYF. CDR3 nucleotide sequence: TGCAGCGGGGGGTCCGTCGGAAAGACAGGGTGGCACGAGCAGTACTTC.

V is TRBV29-1 and J is TRBJ1-5; D perhaps matches TRBD1 (6 bases). Germline CDR1 SQVTM, CDR2 ANQGSEA. The CDR3 consists of 14 residues. V gave up 4 bases and J gave up 4 bases, with 14 bases separating them. CDR3 sequence (DNA): TGCAGCGTTGGCAGGGAGGGGGTTAATCAGCCCCAGCATTTT. Its translation is CSVGREGVNQPQHF.

This clonotype was counted a few times. The chain combines TRBV12-3 or TRBV12-4 with TRBJ2-7; 7 positions match TRBD1. The ends lost 5 bases at V and 2 bases at J; junction bases unmatched: 6. This CDR3 is 14 amino acids long. CDR3 residues: CASSAPGQTYEQYF. The CDR3, as DNA: TGTGCCAGCAGTGCGCCGGGACAGACCTACGAGCAGTACTTC.